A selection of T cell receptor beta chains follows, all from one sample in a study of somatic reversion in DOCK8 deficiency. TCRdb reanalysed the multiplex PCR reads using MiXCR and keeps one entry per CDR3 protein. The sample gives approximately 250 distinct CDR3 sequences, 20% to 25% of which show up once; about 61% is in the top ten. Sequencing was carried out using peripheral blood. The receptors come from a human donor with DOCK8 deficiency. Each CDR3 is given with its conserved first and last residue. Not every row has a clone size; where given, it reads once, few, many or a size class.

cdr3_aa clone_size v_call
CSARVTLRNTKAFF medium-sized TRBV20-1
CASSPSGNQPQHF NA TRBV25-1
CASSEALGYQETQYF medium-sized TRBV6-1
CASLIRGVNEKLFF medium-sized TRBV6-1
CASHWETLYTGELFF medium-sized TRBV5-1
CASSYSNPRQPQHF large TRBV6-6
CASSSWDRSSGANVLTF NA TRBV12-3/TRBV12-4
CASSRSGGFPYNEQFF large TRBV3-1
CATSDLSDRDTGELFF few TRBV24-1
CASSEPEVLNTEAFF large TRBV5-1
CASSLSLTEAFF large TRBV5-6
CASSDQGGSPLHF medium-sized TRBV25-1
CASSVFREDYGYTF few TRBV6-1
CASSPLAGTANEKLFF few TRBV18
CSVGGARDTQYF few TRBV29-1
CASRERGGLGNEQFF NA TRBV6-5
CSAGGPVAEAFF medium-sized TRBV20-1
CASSLWVNSPLHF medium-sized TRBV14